These T cell receptor beta chains were read from a single sample in a study of patients and donors after allogeneic stem cell transplantation. MiXCR was run by TCRdb on the RT-PCR reads, yielding one entry per CDR3 protein. The data hold roughly 180,000 distinct CDR3 sequences, with less than 45% observed a single time. The sequenced sample was blood, either unsorted or a sorted T cell fraction (not recorded which). These receptors were taken from a human donor who was either an allogeneic HSCT recipient or a stem cell or donor lymphocyte infusion donor (not recorded which). It is not recorded whose cells these are; they may come from a transplant donor. CDR3s include the opening cysteine and the closing phenylalanine or tryptophan. Each record gives: D gene, V gene, J gene, clone size, CDR3 DNA, CDR3 protein. The D gene is left open where the match is weak. Not all rows give a size; the values are once, few, many and, for expanded clones, a class.

d_gene: TRBD2
v_gene: TRBV5-1
j_gene: TRBJ2-1
abundance: NA
CDR3nt: TGCGCCAGCAGCTTGGTCATGGGTGCGGGAGCGAATGAGCAGTTCTTC
CDR3aa: CASSLVMGAGANEQFF

d_gene: NA
v_gene: TRBV5-1
j_gene: TRBJ2-7
abundance: NA
CDR3nt: TGCGCCAGCAGCTTGGCTCGGGACCAACGCAGCGAGCAGTACTTC
CDR3aa: CASSLARDQRSEQYF

d_gene: NA
v_gene: TRBV4-1
j_gene: TRBJ1-5
abundance: few
CDR3nt: TGCGCCAGCAGCCAAGAGTTAGGACGTCCCAATCAGCCCCAGCATTTT
CDR3aa: CASSQELGRPNQPQHF

d_gene: NA
v_gene: TRBV19
j_gene: TRBJ1-1
abundance: NA
CDR3nt: TGTGCCAGTAGATGGGGAAGGAACACTGAAGCTTTCTTT
CDR3aa: CASRWGRNTEAFF

d_gene: TRBD1
v_gene: TRBV12-3/TRBV12-4
j_gene: TRBJ2-2
abundance: NA
CDR3nt: TGTGCCAGCAGTCCCGGGACAGTGAACACCGGGGAGCTGTTTTTT
CDR3aa: CASSPGTVNTGELFF

d_gene: NA
v_gene: TRBV24-1
j_gene: TRBJ2-3
abundance: few
CDR3nt: TGTGCCACCAGTGAACCCGGACCCACAGATACGCAGTATTTT
CDR3aa: CATSEPGPTDTQYF

d_gene: TRBD2
v_gene: TRBV9
j_gene: TRBJ2-1
abundance: once
CDR3nt: TGTGCCAGCAGCGTTGGAGCCGGGACTAGTATGGCCCCCAGCTCCTACAATGAGCAGTTCTTC
CDR3aa: CASSVGAGTSMAPSSYNEQFF

d_gene: TRBD1
v_gene: TRBV7-9
j_gene: TRBJ1-2
abundance: NA
CDR3nt: TGTGCCAGCAGCCGACTGACAGGGAACTATGGCTACACCTTC
CDR3aa: CASSRLTGNYGYTF

d_gene: NA
v_gene: TRBV28
j_gene: TRBJ1-6
abundance: NA
CDR3nt: TGTGCCAGCAGTTTAAGTCGGAACAATTCACCCCTCCACTTT
CDR3aa: CASSLSRNNSPLHF

d_gene: TRBD2
v_gene: TRBV20-1
j_gene: TRBJ2-3
abundance: NA
CDR3nt: TGCAGTGCTTATACTAGCGGGTTGCTCACAGATACGCAGTATTTT
CDR3aa: CSAYTSGLLTDTQYF

d_gene: NA
v_gene: TRBV4-2
j_gene: TRBJ1-1
abundance: NA
CDR3nt: TGTGCCAGCAGCCATGAGAGGACAACGGGCACTGAAGCTTTCTTT
CDR3aa: CASSHERTTGTEAFF

d_gene: TRBD1
v_gene: TRBV9
j_gene: TRBJ1-1
abundance: NA
CDR3nt: TGTGCCAGCAGCGAGGGACAGGGGAGGCTTGAAGCTTTCTTT
CDR3aa: CASSEGQGRLEAFF

d_gene: NA
v_gene: TRBV4-2
j_gene: TRBJ2-2
abundance: NA
CDR3nt: TGTGCCAGCAGCCGTCTGGGGTTCGGCGGGGAGCTGTTTTTT
CDR3aa: CASSRLGFGGELFF

d_gene: TRBD1
v_gene: TRBV12-3/TRBV12-4
j_gene: TRBJ2-5
abundance: few
CDR3nt: TGTGCCAGCAGTCGGGGACAGTGGGAGCAAGAGACCCAGTACTTC
CDR3aa: CASSRGQWEQETQYF

d_gene: NA
v_gene: TRBV6-5
j_gene: TRBJ2-5
abundance: few
CDR3nt: TGTGCCAGCGGGGGCAGGGTAGGAGAGACCCAGTACTTC
CDR3aa: CASGGRVGETQYF

d_gene: NA
v_gene: TRBV5-6
j_gene: TRBJ2-5
abundance: NA
CDR3nt: TGTGCCAGCAGCTCCCGGGAACGGGAGACCCAGTACTTC
CDR3aa: CASSSRERETQYF

d_gene: NA
v_gene: TRBV27
j_gene: TRBJ1-1
abundance: few
CDR3nt: TGTGCCAGCAGGGACGATCCAGTGGGCACTGAAGCTTTCTTT
CDR3aa: CASRDDPVGTEAFF

d_gene: NA
v_gene: TRBV10-3
j_gene: TRBJ2-1
abundance: NA
CDR3nt: TGTGCCATCAGTGAATTAGGGGACTTAGGGTACAATGAGCAGTTCTTC
CDR3aa: CAISELGDLGYNEQFF

d_gene: TRBD1
v_gene: TRBV12-3/TRBV12-4
j_gene: TRBJ1-4
abundance: few
CDR3nt: TGTGCCAGCAGTTTGTTAGCCGGGACAGCAAATGAAAAACTGTTTTTT
CDR3aa: CASSLLAGTANEKLFF

d_gene: NA
v_gene: TRBV20-1
j_gene: TRBJ1-2
abundance: NA
CDR3nt: TGCAGTTCAGCGGGGTGGTTGGGCTACACCTTC
CDR3aa: CSSAGWLGYTF

d_gene: NA
v_gene: TRBV3-1
j_gene: TRBJ2-1
abundance: NA
CDR3nt: TGTGCCAGCAGCCAAGAGCCAAGGACTGTCTTC
CDR3aa: CASSQEPRTVF

d_gene: TRBD2
v_gene: TRBV9
j_gene: TRBJ2-7
abundance: NA
CDR3nt: TGTGCCAGCAGCGTCTCGACTAGCGGCCCCTACGAGCAGTACTTC
CDR3aa: CASSVSTSGPYEQYF

d_gene: NA
v_gene: TRBV6-6
j_gene: TRBJ1-1
abundance: NA
CDR3nt: TGTGCCAGCAGTTACCCTTCAGGGGATACTGAAGCTTTCTTT
CDR3aa: CASSYPSGDTEAFF

d_gene: TRBD2
v_gene: TRBV9
j_gene: TRBJ2-1
abundance: NA
CDR3nt: TGTGCCAGCAGCGTAGCTACTTGGACTAGCGGGAACGATGAGCAGTTCTTC
CDR3aa: CASSVATWTSGNDEQFF

d_gene: NA
v_gene: TRBV15
j_gene: TRBJ2-1
abundance: NA
CDR3nt: TGTGCCACCAGCTCCCCCCCGAACAATGAGCAGTTCTTC
CDR3aa: CATSSPPNNEQFF

d_gene: NA
v_gene: TRBV5-5
j_gene: TRBJ1-1
abundance: NA
CDR3nt: TGTGCCAGCAGCGGGAGGTCGGGGACCTTAATGAACACTGAAGCTTTCTTT
CDR3aa: CASSGRSGTLMNTEAFF

d_gene: NA
v_gene: TRBV12-3/TRBV12-4
j_gene: TRBJ1-6
abundance: few
CDR3nt: TGTGCCAGCAGTTTTTTTTCGGGTTCCGGTAATTCACCCCTCCACTTT
CDR3aa: CASSFFSGSGNSPLHF

d_gene: TRBD2
v_gene: TRBV7-8
j_gene: TRBJ2-3
abundance: few
CDR3nt: TGTGCCAGCACCTCTTTGGGACTAGCGGGAGGCGAAGATACGCAGTATTTT
CDR3aa: CASTSLGLAGGEDTQYF

d_gene: NA
v_gene: TRBV7-9
j_gene: TRBJ1-5
abundance: NA
CDR3nt: TGTGCCAGTCCCTCAAACGAGGGCAATCAGCCCCAGCATTTT
CDR3aa: CASPSNEGNQPQHF

d_gene: NA
v_gene: TRBV4-3
j_gene: TRBJ2-1
abundance: NA
CDR3nt: TGCGCCAGCAGCCAACGACAGTACAATGAGCAGTTCTTC
CDR3aa: CASSQRQYNEQFF

d_gene: TRBD1
v_gene: TRBV7-8
j_gene: TRBJ1-2
abundance: NA
CDR3nt: TGTGCCAGCAGCTCACAGGGGACCTATGGCTACACCTTC
CDR3aa: CASSSQGTYGYTF

d_gene: NA
v_gene: TRBV7-8
j_gene: TRBJ2-1
abundance: NA
CDR3nt: TGTGCCAGCAGCTTACTGGTACAGGCCCCCCACAATGAGCAGTTCTTC
CDR3aa: CASSLLVQAPHNEQFF

d_gene: NA
v_gene: TRBV20-1
j_gene: TRBJ2-7
abundance: NA
CDR3nt: TGCAGTGCTAGACTAGCGTTAGACTACGAGCAGTACTTC
CDR3aa: CSARLALDYEQYF

d_gene: TRBD1
v_gene: TRBV6-2/TRBV6-3
j_gene: TRBJ1-5
abundance: NA
CDR3nt: TGTGCCAGCACCCCAGAGACAGGGGGGAATCAGCCCCAGCATTTT
CDR3aa: CASTPETGGNQPQHF

d_gene: TRBD1
v_gene: TRBV29-1
j_gene: TRBJ2-7
abundance: NA
CDR3nt: TGCAGCGTCGAGGGACAGGCCTCCTACGAGCAGTACTTC
CDR3aa: CSVEGQASYEQYF

d_gene: TRBD2
v_gene: TRBV4-3
j_gene: TRBJ2-1
abundance: once
CDR3nt: TGCGCCAGCAGCCAATGGAGTAGGGTAGCGGGGAGGGCCAACAATGAGCAGTTCTTC
CDR3aa: CASSQWSRVAGRANNEQFF

d_gene: NA
v_gene: TRBV3-1
j_gene: TRBJ1-1
abundance: few
CDR3nt: TGTGCCAGCAGACAAGATAGGGGAAGGCCTGAAGCTTTCTTT
CDR3aa: CASRQDRGRPEAFF

d_gene: NA
v_gene: TRBV19
j_gene: TRBJ2-7
abundance: NA
CDR3nt: TGTGCCAGTAGTATAGATGTTTCCTACGAGCAGTACTTC
CDR3aa: CASSIDVSYEQYF

d_gene: NA
v_gene: TRBV2
j_gene: TRBJ1-2
abundance: NA
CDR3nt: TGTGCCAGCAGTCCCTTAAACTCGGGGAATGGCTACACCTTC
CDR3aa: CASSPLNSGNGYTF

d_gene: NA
v_gene: TRBV4-3
j_gene: TRBJ1-5
abundance: NA
CDR3nt: TGCGCCAGCAGCCAAGGCGCGGGCCTCGGGAATCAGCCCCAGCATTTT
CDR3aa: CASSQGAGLGNQPQHF

d_gene: NA
v_gene: TRBV7-3
j_gene: TRBJ2-7
abundance: NA
CDR3nt: TGTGCCAGCAGCTTGGGGGGTAAAGGATCCTACGAGCAGTACTTC
CDR3aa: CASSLGGKGSYEQYF

d_gene: TRBD1
v_gene: TRBV28
j_gene: TRBJ1-1
abundance: few
CDR3nt: TGTGCCAGCAGTACCCCACAGGGGGCGATCCCTGAAGCTTTCTTT
CDR3aa: CASSTPQGAIPEAFF

d_gene: NA
v_gene: TRBV7-2
j_gene: TRBJ1-1
abundance: NA
CDR3nt: TGTGCCAGCAGCGTGTCACAGGGAACGGCTTTCTTT
CDR3aa: CASSVSQGTAFF

d_gene: TRBD2
v_gene: TRBV20-1
j_gene: TRBJ2-7
abundance: NA
CDR3nt: TGCAGTGCGAGGACTAGCGTAAGCTACGAGCAGTACTTC
CDR3aa: CSARTSVSYEQYF

d_gene: TRBD1
v_gene: TRBV19
j_gene: TRBJ2-7
abundance: NA
CDR3nt: TGTGCCAGTAGCTCCGGGACAGGAACCTACGAGCAGTACTTC
CDR3aa: CASSSGTGTYEQYF

d_gene: NA
v_gene: TRBV7-9
j_gene: TRBJ2-2
abundance: NA
CDR3nt: TGTGCCAGCAGCTCCCAACGACGGTCAAACACCGGGGAGCTGTTTTTT
CDR3aa: CASSSQRRSNTGELFF